This TCR beta chain was found in a study of blood T cell repertoires in COVID-19. Background on the study: COVID-19 samples collected from the United States, Italy and Spain covered acute and convalescent phases. Nucleic acid was either cDNA or gDNA, and it came from T cells, B-cell-depleted T cells, or PBMCs.

V was cut by 4 bases and J by 5 bases, with 12 bases left in between. The germline gives CDR1 KGHSH, CDR2 LQKENI. This CDR3 has 14 amino acids. In the authors' workflow: Reference gene primers were amplified, and this amplification served to estimate nucleated cell counts. Sequencing used immunoSEQ multiplex PCR; TCRdb keeps in-frame clones, though not all of them. The D gene and trimming were derived from the DNA, and the V and J assignments and clone size from that table. The table shows approximately 110,000 clones, with around 90% occurring only once. The receptor was derived from a human donor in a cohort sampled during active COVID-19. Specimen: peripheral blood. The chain combines TRBV18 with TRBJ1-5; a possible D gene is TRBD1 (6 bases). The CDR3 DNA reads TGTGCCAGCTCACTAACAGGGAGGGATCAGCCCCAGCATTTT. Translated: CASSLTGRDQPQHF.